The sequence of this T cell receptor (beta chain) was determined in a study of T-cell reconstitution after alpha-beta-depleted transplantation in children. Study results and caveats: It was reported that alpha-beta T cells came from several hundred expanded graft clones (about two months after transplant). The origin of high day-60 TCRbeta diversity in some patients lay in surviving recipient T cells and thymic progenitors.

Molecular barcoding with unique molecular identifiers was used for the TCRbeta library. One entry per CDR3 protein results from TCRdb running MiXCR on the PCR reads. The sample lists under 250,000 distinct CDR3 sequences, roughly 18% occurring once. About this clonotype: Its antigen is not known.

Germline CDR1 reads SGHDT; CDR2 reads YYEEEE. The ends were cut back, 0 bases at V and 0 bases at J, with 10 bases in the middle. The CDR3 loop spans 16 amino acids. This material consisted of PBMCs, mostly from graft donor cells, taken 360 days after TCRalphabeta/CD19-depleted stem cell transplant. The chain uses TRBV5-6 and TRBJ2-1, with D possibly being TRBD1 or TRBD2 (5 bases each). This sequence was found in a male patient aged 2-15 years who had a stem cell transplant for acute lymphoblastic leukemia, so the T cells may come from the graft donor. CDR3 sequence (DNA): TGTGCCAGCAGCTTGGCGGGGCATACCTCCTACAATGAGCAGTTCTTC. It translates to CASSLAGHTSYNEQFF.